A single sample is the source of the 18 T cell receptor beta chains below, sequenced in a study of cytomegalovirus exposure and HLA in healthy donors. PCR was performed using 60 Vbeta and 13 Jbeta primers. Some clones are missing from TCRdb's copy, which holds only in-frame ones; the method was immunoSEQ multiplex PCR. The repertoire table contains 100,000 to 150,000 clones. The sequenced sample was PBMCs. The receptor set was obtained from a man in his forties in good health and CMV-seronegative.

The chain recombines TRBV11-2 with TRBJ2-7; tentatively, D is TRBD1 (6 bases). Deletions cut 1 base from V and 3 bases from J, with 22 bases between. The CDR3 consists of 18 residues. Germline CDR1 and CDR2: SGHAT and FQNNGV. As DNA, the CDR3 is TGTGCCAGCAGCTTAGTATATCCCGACAGGATGCTCCTCTACGAGCAGTACTTC. It translates to CASSLVYPDRMLLYEQYF.

The rearrangement links TRBV19 to TRBJ2-5; 12 positions agree with TRBD2. Germline CDR1 reads LNHDA; CDR2 reads SQIVND (reference sequence). V was pared by 4 bases and J by 5 bases, with 8 bases of the junction left unmatched. The CDR3 contains 16 residues. This CDR3 reads CASSRASGRVGETQYF. In DNA, the CDR3 is TGTGCCAGTAGTAGGGCTAGCGGGAGGGTGGGGGAGACCCAGTACTTC.

The chain recombines TRBV21-1 with TRBJ2-2; the table names TRBD1, a call not compared with the DNA. TRBV21-1 is listed as a pseudogene. CDR3 length: 14 residues. The CDR3 sequence: CASRTGGNTGELFF. The CDR3 DNA is TGTGCCAGCAGGACAGGGGGCAACACCGGGGAGCTGTTTTTT.

V usage is TRBV7-3 and J usage is TRBJ2-3, with D unclear. The CDR3 runs to 12 residues. Looked up from germline, CDR1 is SGHTA and CDR2 is FQGTGA. V lost 2 bases and J 4 bases, leaving 4 bases between the germline ends. In DNA form, the CDR3 reads TGTGCCAGCAGCTTAGTCTCAGATACGCAGTATTTT. It is translated as CASSLVSDTQYF.

V and J are TRBV28 and TRBJ2-7, with a possible D match to TRBD2 (6 bases). The ends were cut back, 6 bases at V and 4 bases at J, with 19 bases in the middle. CDR3 length: 15 residues. Germline CDR1 is MDHEN and CDR2 is SYDVKM. CDR3 nucleotide sequence: TGTGCCAGCAGCCAAACCGGAGGGCCTACGTACGAGCAGTACTTC. Protein product: CASSQTGGPTYEQYF.

V usage is TRBV5-6 and J usage is TRBJ2-1; 10 positions agree with TRBD2. V shed 4 bases, J shed 10 bases, and the junction held 8 bases outside the gene matches. The CDR3 totals 14 residues. The germline V gene has CDR1 SGHDT and CDR2 YYEEEE. The CDR3 sequence is CASSAGLAWDEQFF. The CDR3 coding sequence is TGTGCCAGCAGCGCGGGACTAGCGTGGGACGAGCAGTTCTTC.

The V gene is TRBV7-8, the J gene TRBJ2-3, with 13 bases aligning to TRBD2. Germline-derived CDR1 and CDR2 are SGHVS and FQNEAQ. The CDR3 is made up of 19 amino acids. The V and J ends lost 5 bases and 0 bases, in that order; junction bases with no gene match: 11. This chain's CDR3 is CASSAAPGLAGPSTDTQYF. The CDR3 nucleotides read TGTGCCAGCAGCGCAGCACCGGGACTAGCGGGGCCTAGCACAGATACGCAGTATTTT.

The chain is built from TRBV10-3 and TRBJ2-3; 10 bases fit TRBD2. The germline V gene has CDR1 ENHRY and CDR2 SYGVKD. The J segment lost 4 bases and the V segment lost 6 bases, leaving 4 bases of the junction unmatched. The CDR3 consists of 14 residues. CDR3 bases: TGTGCCATCAGAAGCGGGAGGGGGCCAGATACGCAGTATTTT. Translation gives CAIRSGRGPDTQYF.

The genes are TRBV11-3 and TRBJ2-3, with 8 bases matching TRBD2. J gave up 9 bases and V 1 base, and 12 bases lay outside the gene matches. Germline CDR1 SGHNT, CDR2 YENEEA. The CDR3 extends over 16 amino acids. CDR3: CASSLGQRERRDTQYF. The CDR3 coding sequence is TGTGCCAGCAGCTTAGGGCAGCGGGAGAGAAGGGACACGCAGTATTTT.

V usage is TRBV6-5 and J usage is TRBJ1-2; D perhaps matches TRBD1 (5 bases). The CDR3 contains 14 residues. CDR1 is MNHEY and CDR2 is SVGAGI in the germline V gene. V was shortened by 0 bases and J by 3 bases, with 8 bases between the two germline ends. The CDR3 loop is CASSYSGVDYGYTF. As DNA, the CDR3 is TGTGCCAGCAGTTACTCAGGGGTGGACTATGGCTACACCTTC.

V is TRBV10-1 and J is TRBJ2-2, with TRBD2 matching over 10 bases. The CDR3 has 18 residues. CDR1 is WNHNN and CDR2 is SYGVQD in the germline V gene (reference sequence). The V segment lost 1 base and the J segment 4 bases; nucleotides outside the gene matches: 9. The DNA for the CDR3 is TGCGCCAGCAGTGAGTTGTCCAGAGCTAGCGGGAGCACCGGGGAGCTGTTTTTT. It yields the protein CASSELSRASGSTGELFF.

This chain joins TRBV11-2 and TRBJ2-1; D ambiguous. The CDR3 runs to 14 residues. The V gene's germline CDR1 is SGHAT and CDR2 FQNNGV. V was trimmed by 1 base and J by 5 bases, leaving 9 bases between them. The CDR3 sequence: CASSLAQINNEQFF. The DNA of the CDR3 is TGTGCCAGCAGCTTAGCTCAGATTAACAATGAGCAGTTCTTC.

This chain uses TRBV5-6 with TRBJ1-5, with no clear D. The germline V gene encodes CDR1 SGHDT and CDR2 YYEEEE. V lost 0 bases and J 1 base, leaving 8 bases between the germline ends. The length of the CDR3 is 15 residues. CDR3 loop: CASSLGGLSNQPQHF. DNA of the CDR3: TGTGCCAGCAGCTTGGGAGGTCTGAGCAATCAGCCCCAGCATTTT.

This chain connects TRBV19 to TRBJ2-3; TRBD1 aligns across 8 bases. The V gene's germline CDR1 is LNHDA and CDR2 SQIVND (reference sequence). The CDR3 is made up of 16 amino acids. Losses at the gene ends were 0 bases for V and 1 base for J; bases not matched to a gene: 3. CDR3 loop: CASSIDRGLGTDTQYF. The CDR3 DNA reads as TGTGCCAGTAGTATAGACAGGGGGCTTGGCACAGATACGCAGTATTTT.

The gene calls are TRBV6-5 and TRBJ2-7, with 8 bases that match TRBD2. CDR1 is MNHEY and CDR2 is SVGAGI in the germline V gene. J was trimmed by 1 base and V by 6 bases; bases with no gene match: 2. This CDR3 spans 13 amino acids. The CDR3 is CASRVAGSYEQYF. CDR3 DNA: TGTGCCAGCAGGGTAGCGGGATCCTACGAGCAGTACTTC.

V usage is TRBV6-6 and J usage is TRBJ2-3; D ambiguous. The CDR3 loop spans 15 amino acids. Germline V gives CDR1 MNHNY, CDR2 SVGAGI (reference sequence). V lost 5 bases and J lost 0, with 12 bases in between. The CDR3 here is CASSKDGFSTDTQYF. CDR3 DNA: TGTGCCAGCAGTAAAGACGGGTTTAGCACAGATACGCAGTATTTT.

V gene TRBV9 combines with J gene TRBJ1-2, with D hard to call. This CDR3 is built from 13 residues. V lost 0 bases, J lost 0 bases, and 3 bases lay in between. Germline CDR1 and CDR2: SGDLS and YYNGEE. The CDR3 DNA reads TGTGCCAGCAGCGTAGCCTCTAACTATGGCTACACCTTC. Amino acids: CASSVASNYGYTF.

The chain couples TRBV5-1 to TRBJ2-7; perhaps TRBD1 as D (5 bases). The CDR3 runs to 14 residues. Per germline, CDR1 SGHRS and CDR2 YFSETQ. Trimming took off 0 bases at V and 3 bases at J, with 10 bases between the two ends. CDR3 region: CASSLEPRDYEQYF. The CDR3 nucleotides read TGCGCCAGCAGCTTGGAGCCCAGGGACTACGAGCAGTACTTC.